The clone carrying this TCR beta chain was recorded once. The method was immunoSEQ multiplex PCR; TCRdb's version includes in-frame clones alone and lacks a portion of them. The sample records more than 90,000 clones, almost 96% being singletons. The V end was cut by 6 bases, the J end by 4 bases, with 16 bases between. Germline values: CDR1 SGHKS, CDR2 YYEKEE (reference sequence). The CDR3 length is 14 residues. The data originate from a study of technical replicates of blood from a few donors. The receptor was isolated from a human donor in good health. This rearrangement joins TRBV5-5 to TRBJ2-5, with a tentative D call TRBD1 (6 bases). The sequenced sample was T cells isolated from PBMCs. DNA for the CDR3: TGTGCCAGCACCAAACCGGGACACCTAGAGACCCAGTACTTC. This codes for CASTKPGHLETQYF.